The next 7 T cell receptor beta chains were all read from a single sample in a study of response to subunit inactivated influenza vaccine. TCRdb independently ran MiXCR on the RT-PCR reads; one entry per CDR3 protein. The sample records about 800,000 distinct CDR3 sequences, 21% being singletons. The sequenced sample was PBMCs from blood, obtained 4 to 6 days after vaccination. These receptors were collected from a man between 45 and 60 years old who received an inactivated influenza vaccine.

The chain uses TRBV12-3 or TRBV12-4 and TRBJ2-2, with 9 bases identical to TRBD2. The CDR3 runs 17 residues. V gave up 3 bases and J gave up 1 base; unmatched junction bases: 6. CDR3 amino acids: CASSLRGGAQNTGELFF. DNA of the CDR3: TGTGCCAGCAGTTTGCGCGGGGGGGCCCAGAACACCGGGGAGCTGTTTTTT.

The sample holds a few counts of this clonotype. For the CDR3, the DNA is TGCAGTGCTAGACCGGTACCGGGACTGCGCACAGATACGCAGTATTTT. It specifies CSARPVPGLRTDTQYF. The chain links TRBV20-1 to TRBJ2-3; D may be TRBD2 (6 bases). Trimming removed 2 bases from V and 1 base from J, with 16 bases in between. The CDR3 is 16 residues long. Germline CDR1 DFQATT, CDR2 SNEGSKA (reference sequence).

This clonotype came up a few times. V and J are TRBV20-1 and TRBJ2-5; TRBD1 matches at 7 bases. Germline CDR1 reads DFQATT; CDR2 reads SNEGSKA (reference sequence). V shed 1 base and J 1 base; nucleotides not matched to a gene: 3. CDR3 size: 14 residues. The CDR3 sequence is CSARGWTGQETQYF. In DNA, the CDR3 is TGCAGTGCTAGAGGTTGGACAGGCCAAGAGACCCAGTACTTC.

This clonotype occurred many times. The chain joins TRBV2 to TRBJ2-2; tentatively, D is TRBD2 (5 bases). The CDR3 extends over 14 amino acids. CDR1 is SNHLY and CDR2 is FYNNEI in the germline V gene. The V end was cut by 7 bases, the J end by 4 bases, with 13 bases between. The CDR3 DNA reads TGTGCCAGCAAGCGGCTAGCTAGCACCGGGGAGCTGTTTTTT. It encodes CASKRLASTGELFF.

The chain couples TRBV29-1 to TRBJ2-1, with 8 bases lining up with TRBD2. V gave up 0 bases and J gave up 10 bases; unmatched junction bases: 14. The CDR3 spans 16 residues. CDR1 and CDR2 (germline): SQVTM, ANQGSEA. The CDR3 DNA sequence: TGCAGCGTTGAAGATGGGGTAGCGGGGAGGGTCGGAGAGCAGTTCTTC. Translated, it gives CSVEDGVAGRVGEQFF.

This clonotype was found a few times. This chain links TRBV12-3 or TRBV12-4 with TRBJ2-3, with TRBD2 as a possible D gene (6 bases). The CDR3 sequence is 15 residues long. Trimming shortened V by 4 bases and J by 2 bases, and 13 bases separated the two germline ends. CDR3 nucleotides: TGTGCCAGCAGTTCCCCGGGGGTAAACACAGATACGCAGTATTTT. Protein product: CASSSPGVNTDTQYF.

In its sample, this clonotype was seen a few times. The CDR3 loop is CASSLWTSTGELFF. CDR3 coding DNA: TGTGCCAGCAGTTTATGGACTAGTACCGGGGAGCTGTTTTTT. This rearrangement joins TRBV12-3 or TRBV12-4 to TRBJ2-2; TRBD2 aligns across 7 bases. The length of the CDR3 is 14 residues. V shed 2 bases and J 5 bases; nucleotides not matched to a gene: 2.